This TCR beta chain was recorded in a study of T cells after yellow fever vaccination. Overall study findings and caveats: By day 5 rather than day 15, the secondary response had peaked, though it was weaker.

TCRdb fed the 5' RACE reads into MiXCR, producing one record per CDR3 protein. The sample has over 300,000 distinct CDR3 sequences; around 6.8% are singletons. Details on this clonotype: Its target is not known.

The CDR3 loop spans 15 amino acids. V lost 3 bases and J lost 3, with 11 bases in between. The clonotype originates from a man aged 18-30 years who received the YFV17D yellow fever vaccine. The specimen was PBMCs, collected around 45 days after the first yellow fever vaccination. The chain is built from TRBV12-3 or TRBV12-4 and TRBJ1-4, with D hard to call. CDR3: CASSLGQSANEKLFF. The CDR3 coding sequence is TGTGCCAGCAGTTTGGGCCAATCGGCTAATGAAAAACTGTTTTTT.